Shown below are 30 T cell receptor beta chains from a single sample sequenced in a study of T cells after yellow fever vaccination (dated by TCRdb to about 2019). Libraries were made using 5' RACE. The sequencer was an Illumina HiSeq 2500. TCRdb trimmed the raw reads at Q25, called clones with MiXCR and kept productive beta chains. Rows merge per CDR3 protein into single entries with the most common DNA and genes. The sample profile shows tens of thousands of distinct CDR3 sequences; approximately 7% of them were found once. The ten largest clones add up to approximately 37% of the sample. The treatment or condition label corresponds to: live attenuated yellow fever vaccine strain. This material consisted of CD8+ T cells sorted from PBMCs, taken on the day of the first yellow fever vaccination. The receptors originated from a man aged 18 to 29 who received the YFV17D yellow fever vaccine.

Note on this clonotype: This may stem from a read error, because a much larger clone lies one nucleotide away. The genes are TRBV27 and TRBJ2-3; a weak D match, TRBD2 (6 bases). This CDR3 comprises 15 residues. Germline CDR1 is MNHEY and CDR2 is SMNVEV (reference sequence). Trimming took 3 bases from V and 6 from J, leaving 16 bases between them. The CDR3 DNA reads as TGTGCCAGCAGTTTGTCGGGACTTAGCAGTGATACGCAGTATTTT. It specifies CASSLSGLSSDTQYF.

This clonotype was observed at least ten times. V gene TRBV3-1 combines with J gene TRBJ2-3; 10 bases agree with TRBD1. CDR3 length equals 16 residues. The V segment lost 4 bases and the J segment 2 bases; nucleotides outside the gene matches: 6. Germline CDR1 reads LGHDT; CDR2 reads YNNKEL (reference sequence). CDR3 protein: CASSLLGTGATDTQYF. The CDR3 coding sequence is TGTGCCAGCAGCCTCCTGGGGACAGGGGCCACAGATACGCAGTATTTT.

At least ten counts were recorded for this clonotype. V usage is TRBV9 and J usage is TRBJ1-2; no firm D call. Germline V gene lookup returns CDR1 SGDLS and CDR2 YYNGEE. This CDR3 spans 15 amino acids. With 0 bases removed from V and 0 bases from J, the gap between germline ends came to 9 bases. The CDR3 DNA sequence: TGTGCCAGCAGCGTAGCTGAGAGCGCTAACTATGGCTACACCTTC. It specifies CASSVAESANYGYTF.

This clonotype occurred many times. This chain joins TRBV4-1 and TRBJ2-1, with D unresolved. Germline CDR1 MGHRA, CDR2 YSYEKL. V lost 4 bases, J lost 0 bases, and 10 bases lay in between. The CDR3 is made up of 15 amino acids. CDR3 region: CASSLPTPSYNEQFF. In DNA, the CDR3 is TGCGCCAGCAGCCTACCGACTCCCTCCTACAATGAGCAGTTCTTC.

V is TRBV20-1 and J is TRBJ1-1; 7 bases match TRBD1. CDR1 and CDR2 from the germline V gene are DFQATT and SNEGSKA (reference sequence). This CDR3 has 13 residues. The junction had 4 bases not matched to a gene; V was cut back by 5 bases and J by 1 base. This CDR3 is CSAVGQENTEAFF. The CDR3 DNA is TGCAGTGCTGTTGGACAGGAGAACACTGAAGCTTTCTTT.

This clonotype was picked up many times. This sequence joins TRBV27 and TRBJ2-3; 11 bases match TRBD2. CDR3 length equals 16 residues. Germline trimming cut 6 bases from V and 4 bases from J; bases unmatched to any gene: 9. Germline V gives CDR1 MNHEY, CDR2 SMNVEV (reference sequence). CDR3 sequence: CASSRSSGGVSDTQYF. The DNA for the CDR3 is TGTGCCAGCAGCCGGAGTAGCGGGGGGGTTTCAGATACGCAGTATTTT.

A few counts support this clonotype. The V gene is TRBV7-9, the J gene TRBJ1-1; D gene unclear. This CDR3 comprises 13 residues. The V end was cut by 8 bases, the J end by 6 bases, with 16 bases between. Per the germline V gene, CDR1 is SEHNR and CDR2 is FQNEAQ (reference sequence). The CDR3 DNA reads TGTGCCAGCGGAGGTGCCCCGAAACCTGAAGCTTTCTTT. This codes for CASGGAPKPEAFF.

This clonotype has more than one count but fewer than ten. Written as DNA, the CDR3 is TGCGCCAGCAGCAGAACCCATAACTATGGCTACACCTTC. It specifies CASSRTHNYGYTF. The genes are TRBV4-3 and TRBJ1-2; D not certain. The CDR3 contains 13 residues. Trimming cost V 5 bases and J 1 base, with 8 bases left between them. Germline CDR1 is LGHNA and CDR2 is YSLEER.

For this clonotype: This could be a read error, since a much larger clone is one nucleotide away. The chain joins TRBV12-3 or TRBV12-4 to TRBJ2-7, with D unclear. Trimming removed 2 bases from V and 3 bases from J, with 11 bases in between. The CDR3 has 14 residues. In DNA, the CDR3 is TGTGCCAGCAGTTTACTAAGCCCCCTCTACGAGCAGTACTTC. Translating gives CASSLLSPLYEQYF.

In its sample, this clonotype was seen once. The chain couples TRBV12-3 or TRBV12-4 to TRBJ2-3; tentatively, D is TRBD1 (6 bases). Trimming removed 8 bases at V and 0 bases at J, with 12 bases between. This CDR3 contains 14 residues. CDR3: CASGFRGSTDTQYF. The CDR3 DNA is TGTGCCAGCGGCTTCAGGGGTAGCACAGATACGCAGTATTTT.

This clonotype occurred many times. This chain joins TRBV4-2 and TRBJ2-3; D is undetermined. The CDR3 is 14 amino acids. V lost 0 bases and J 4 bases, leaving 8 bases between the germline ends. Germline CDR1 and CDR2: LGHNA and YNFKEQ. The CDR3 spells CASSQEGSPDTQYF. The CDR3 DNA is TGTGCCAGCAGCCAAGAGGGTAGCCCAGATACGCAGTATTTT.

The sample holds many counts of this clonotype. The chain is built from TRBV9 and TRBJ1-1; 8 positions match TRBD1. Trimming removed 4 bases from V and 6 bases from J; junction bases left unmatched: 8. This CDR3 comprises 14 residues. In germline, CDR1 is SGDLS, CDR2 YYNGEE. Written as DNA, the CDR3 is TGTGCCAGCAGCCCTTGGGGACAGGACGCTGAAGCTTTCTTT. The encoded protein is CASSPWGQDAEAFF.

This clonotype appeared many times. The chain has TRBV7-9 and TRBJ2-1; D is unresolved. Trimming stripped 7 bases from V and 0 bases from J, with 10 bases between. The germline gives CDR1 SEHNR, CDR2 FQNEAQ (reference sequence). CDR3 length equals 14 residues. The CDR3: CASNPASSYNEQFF. The CDR3 nucleotides read TGTGCCAGCAACCCCGCAAGCTCCTACAATGAGCAGTTCTTC.

V gene TRBV4-3 combines with J gene TRBJ2-1, with TRBD1 matching 11 bases. The CDR3 totals 17 residues. J lost 7 bases, V lost 0 bases, and 8 bases had no gene match. Germline V gene sequence: CDR1 LGHNA, CDR2 YSLEER. Here the CDR3 DNA reads TGCGCCAGCAGCCAAGATCTAGGACAGGGGGCATCAAATGAGCAGTTCTTC. Protein: CASSQDLGQGASNEQFF.

The chain joins TRBV13 to TRBJ2-3; D call uncertain. The CDR3 runs 12 residues. V was shortened by 5 bases and J by 5 bases, with 8 bases between the two germline ends. Germline V gives CDR1 PRHDT, CDR2 FYEKMQ (reference sequence). CDR3 sequence: CASSLVGDTQYF. CDR3 DNA sequence: TGTGCCAGCAGCCTTGTTGGAGATACGCAGTATTTT.

This clonotype was seen many times. The gene calls are TRBV27 and TRBJ1-1, with 8 positions matching TRBD1. J gave up 7 bases and V 2 bases, and 9 bases lay outside the gene matches. This CDR3 spans 15 amino acids. Germline lookup yields CDR1 MNHEY and CDR2 SMNVEV (reference sequence). Written as DNA, the CDR3 is TGTGCCAGCAGTTTAACAGGGGGTGGGTTAAGTGAAGCTTTCTTT. It specifies CASSLTGGGLSEAFF.

The V gene is TRBV6-1, the J gene TRBJ2-7, with a tentative D call TRBD2 (6 bases). The length of the CDR3 is 14 residues. The germline gives CDR1 MNHNS, CDR2 SASEGT. V was pared by 8 bases and J by 1 base, with 15 bases between. The CDR3 sequence: CASPPPGESYEQYF. CDR3 nucleotides: TGTGCCAGCCCCCCCCCGGGGGAGTCCTACGAGCAGTACTTC.

This clonotype was detected ten times or more. The chain couples TRBV5-1 to TRBJ2-7; 10 positions match TRBD1. The CDR3 loop spans 14 amino acids. CDR1 SGHRS and CDR2 YFSETQ come from the germline V gene. The trim removed 4 bases at V and 6 bases at J, leaving 7 bases unmatched. CDR3 nucleotides: TGCGCCAGCAGCCCCGGACAGGGGGAATGCGAGCAGTACGTC. It translates to CASSPGQGECEQYV.

In this sample, this clonotype turned up many times. The V gene is TRBV5-1, the J gene TRBJ1-5, with a weak D call TRBD1 (6 bases). This CDR3 comprises 14 residues. V shed 6 bases and J shed 7 bases, with 17 bases lying between them. In germline, CDR1 is SGHRS, CDR2 YFSETQ. For the CDR3, the DNA is TGCGCCAGCATTCCTGACAGGAGGTGCCAGCCCCAGCATTTT. It yields the protein CASIPDRRCQPQHF. The complete variable domain, with remaining parts taken from reference TRBV5-1 and TRBJ1-5, reads KAGVTQTPRYLIKTRGQQVTLSCSPISGHRSVSWYQQTPGQGLQFLFEYFSETQRNKGNFPGRFSGRQFSNSRSEMNVSTLELGDSALYLCASIPDRRCQPQHFGDGTRLSIL.

Many counts were recorded for this clonotype. V and J are TRBV25-1 and TRBJ1-2; D gene uncertain. The CDR3 spans 14 residues. Trimming stripped 3 bases from V and 3 bases from J, with 11 bases between. Looked up from germline, CDR1 is MGHDK and CDR2 is SYGVNS. The CDR3, as DNA: TGTGCCAGCAGTGAGGGTCTATCTTACTATGGCTACACCTTC. This translates into CASSEGLSYYGYTF.

This clonotype was detected ten times or more. This sequence joins TRBV7-3 and TRBJ2-1, with 9 positions matching TRBD2. The germline V gene encodes CDR1 SGHTA and CDR2 FQGTGA. J lost 8 bases, V lost 6 bases, and 17 bases had no gene match. CDR3 size: 17 residues. The CDR3 DNA is TGTGCCAGCAGTCAGTATAATATAGCGGGGGATCTCGATGAGCAGTTCTTC. Amino acids: CASSQYNIAGDLDEQFF. Full variable domain (missing parts from reference TRBV7-3 and TRBJ2-1): GAGVSQTPSNKVTEKGKYVELRCDPISGHTALYWYRQSLGQGPEFLIYFQGTGAADDSGLPNDRFFAVRPEGSVSTLKIQRTERGDSAVYLCASSQYNIAGDLDEQFFGPGTRLTVL.

This clonotype was observed many times. This chain links TRBV5-1 with TRBJ2-7; D unresolved. The ends were cut back, 5 bases at V and 0 bases at J, with 6 bases in the middle. Looked up from germline, CDR1 is SGHRS and CDR2 is YFSETQ. The CDR3 runs 12 residues. The CDR3 nucleotides are TGCGCCAGCAGTTATAGCTCCTACGAGCAGTACTTC. Residues: CASSYSSYEQYF.

This clonotype was recorded many times. The chain couples TRBV5-1 to TRBJ2-5, with 10 bases that match TRBD2. V lost 5 bases to trimming and J lost 5 bases; unmatched junction nucleotides: 9. Germline V gene lookup returns CDR1 SGHRS and CDR2 YFSETQ. The CDR3 consists of 15 residues. The CDR3: CASSPELAGIETQYF. The CDR3, as DNA: TGCGCCAGCAGTCCGGAACTAGCGGGGATTGAGACCCAGTACTTC.

This clonotype has a count of ten or more. The chain couples TRBV7-9 to TRBJ2-3; no firm D call. Per the germline V gene, CDR1 is SEHNR and CDR2 is FQNEAQ (reference sequence). The CDR3 loop spans 12 amino acids. Trimming stripped 5 bases from V and 2 bases from J, with 5 bases between. CDR3 nucleotide sequence: TGTGCCAGCAGCCCTGACACAGATACGCAGTATTTT. Translation gives CASSPDTDTQYF.

The chain recombines TRBV2 with TRBJ1-5; D remains ambiguous. In germline, CDR1 is SNHLY, CDR2 FYNNEI. The CDR3 sequence is 15 residues long. Trimming removed 3 bases at V and 0 bases at J, with 9 bases between. CDR3 nucleotide sequence: TGTGCCAGCAGTGATAACACGCATAGCAATCAGCCCCAGCATTTT. It specifies CASSDNTHSNQPQHF.

The table lists this clonotype with a few counts. The chain joins TRBV19 to TRBJ1-2, with D unresolved. V was shortened by 7 bases and J by 4 bases, with 7 bases between the two germline ends. The CDR3 contains 11 residues. From germline, CDR1 is LNHDA and CDR2 SQIVND (reference sequence). The CDR3 nucleotides read TGTGCCAGTAATCGACTCTATGGCTACACCTTC. Translation: CASNRLYGYTF.

This clonotype was seen ten or more times. This chain uses TRBV4-1 with TRBJ1-5; D unclear. Between the trimmed V and J ends, which lost 1 base and 0 bases, there was a span of 7 bases. The CDR3 length is 15 residues. Germline V gene data show CDR1 as MGHRA and CDR2 as YSYEKL. For the CDR3, the DNA is TGCGCCAGCAGCCAAGCTCCGGTTAGCAATCAGCCCCAGCATTTT. Translation gives CASSQAPVSNQPQHF.

This rearrangement joins TRBV7-6 to TRBJ2-6; D uncertain. The CDR3 is 15 residues long. CDR1 and CDR2 from the germline V gene are SGHVS and FNYEAQ. V dropped 5 bases and J dropped 4 bases, with 12 bases sitting between them. The CDR3 DNA reads as TGTGCCAGCAGCCCCGGACCCGCCGGGGCCAACGTCCTGACTTTC. Translated, it gives CASSPGPAGANVLTF.

In its sample, this clonotype was seen many times. The chain recombines TRBV7-9 with TRBJ1-2; D remains ambiguous. The CDR3 contains 16 residues. The V end lost 8 bases, the J end lost 0 bases, and 19 bases lay between the germline ends. Germline V gene sequence: CDR1 SEHNR, CDR2 FQNEAQ (reference sequence). CDR3 DNA: TGTGCCAGCGACCCTATACAAAGCCAAACTAACTATGGCTACACCTTC. Translating gives CASDPIQSQTNYGYTF. The full variable domain, its missing parts supplied by reference TRBV7-9 and TRBJ1-2, is DTGVSQNPRHKITKRGQNVTFRCDPISEHNRLYWYRQTLGQGPEFLTYFQNEAQLEKSRLLSDRFSAERPKGSFSTLEIQRTEQGDSAMYLCASDPIQSQTNYGYTFGSGTRLTVV.

The genes are TRBV6-5 and TRBJ2-5, with D hard to call. Germline loops: CDR1 MNHEY, CDR2 SVGAGI. The CDR3 is 15 residues long. Trimming removed 2 bases from V and 4 bases from J, with 14 bases in between. CDR3: CASSYSVVRGETQYF. CDR3 sequence (DNA): TGTGCCAGCAGTTACAGTGTGGTAAGAGGAGAGACCCAGTACTTC.